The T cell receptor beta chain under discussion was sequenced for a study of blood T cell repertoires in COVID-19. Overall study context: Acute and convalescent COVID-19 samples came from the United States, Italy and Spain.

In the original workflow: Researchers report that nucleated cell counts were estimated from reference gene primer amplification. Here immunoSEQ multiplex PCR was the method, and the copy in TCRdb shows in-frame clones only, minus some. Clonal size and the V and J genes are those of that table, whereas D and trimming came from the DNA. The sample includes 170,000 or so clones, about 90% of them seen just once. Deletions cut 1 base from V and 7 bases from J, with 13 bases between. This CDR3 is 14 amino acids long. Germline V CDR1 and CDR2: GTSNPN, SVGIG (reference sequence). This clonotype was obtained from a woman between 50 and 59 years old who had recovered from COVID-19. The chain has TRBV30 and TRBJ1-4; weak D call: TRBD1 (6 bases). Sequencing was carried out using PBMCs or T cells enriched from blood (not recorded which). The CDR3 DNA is TGTGCCTGGAGTGACGGGACATCAACTGAAAAACTGTTTTTT. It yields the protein CAWSDGTSTEKLFF.